Each of the 30 T cell receptor beta chains below was sequenced from the same sample in a study of blood T cells in healthy people across ages. A J-beta primer mix and a sample-barcoded 5' primer were used in a second PCR of about 7 to 12 cycles. TCRdb reprocessed the 5' RACE reads via MiXCR and lists one record per CDR3 protein. The table records 650,000 to 900,000 distinct CDR3 sequences, roughly 60% of them present only once. Sequenced sample: blood. Receptors originate from a man aged 25-40 years in good health.

The chain has TRBV12-3 or TRBV12-4 and TRBJ1-1; D is undetermined. V was pared by 5 bases and J by 1 base, with 5 bases between. The CDR3 is made up of 12 amino acids. This CDR3 is CASSRTNTEAFF. The CDR3 nucleotides are TGTGCCAGCAGTCGGACGAACACTGAAGCTTTCTTT.

The table lists this clonotype with a few counts. The chain is built from TRBV12-3 or TRBV12-4 and TRBJ2-6, with 7 positions matching TRBD1. V was clipped by 6 bases and J by 1 base; unmatched bases: 9. The CDR3 is 17 amino acids. CDR3 sequence (DNA): TGTGCCAGCAGAACCGGGACAGCTGAGTCTGGGGCCAACGTCCTGACTTTC. This translates into CASRTGTAESGANVLTF.

The chain carries TRBV7-6 and TRBJ2-7, with TRBD1 matching over 7 bases. Germline-derived CDR1 and CDR2 are SGHVS and FNYEAQ. The CDR3 consists of 15 residues. Losses at the gene ends were 1 base for V and 1 base for J; bases not matched to a gene: 4. The CDR3 nucleotides read TGTGCCAGCAGCTTAGAAGGGACAGTTTCCTACGAGCAGTACTTC. Translating it yields CASSLEGTVSYEQYF.

Remarks on this clonotype: Compared with germline, one end of the junction differs, possibly owing to a read error. J is TRBJ2-4 and V is TRBV6-2 or TRBV6-3; the match to TRBD2 covers 13 bases. Germline loops: CDR1 MNHEY, CDR2 SVGEGT. There are 21 residues in the CDR3. The CDR3 loop is CASSPWRRGTSGMAAKNVQYF. The CDR3 DNA reads TGTGCCAGCAGTCCCTGGAGGAGAGGGACTAGCGGGATGGCGGCCAAAAACGTTCAGTACTTC.

The rearrangement links TRBV28 to TRBJ2-1; 8 bases align to TRBD2. Per the germline V gene, CDR1 is MDHEN and CDR2 is SYDVKM. This CDR3 comprises 16 residues. V lost 5 bases to trimming and J lost 7 bases; unmatched junction nucleotides: 13. The CDR3 DNA reads as TGTGCCAGCAGTACCCCAGGGCGGGGGGCAGAAAATGAGCAGTTCTTC. Amino acid sequence: CASSTPGRGAENEQFF.

Here the CDR3 DNA reads TGTGCCAGCAGCCCCTCGGGGGGACTGCACAATGAGCAGTTCTTC. Translated: CASSPSGGLHNEQFF. The chain has TRBV9 and TRBJ2-1; 7 bases align to TRBD2. This CDR3 has 15 amino acids. The V and J ends lost 4 bases and 5 bases, in that order; junction bases with no gene match: 9. CDR1 is SGDLS and CDR2 is YYNGEE in the germline V gene.

The chain uses TRBV2 and TRBJ2-1; TRBD1 might be the D (6 bases). Germline V gene data show CDR1 as SNHLY and CDR2 as FYNNEI. The CDR3 totals 17 residues. The ends were cut back, 6 bases at V and 7 bases at J, with 25 bases in the middle. Here the CDR3 DNA reads TGTGCCAGCAGGACCGGACCTTCTCTGGGGGCAGTTAATGAGCAGTTCTTC. Amino acids: CASRTGPSLGAVNEQFF.

The chain combines TRBV5-8 with TRBJ1-1; D remains unclear. CDR1 and CDR2 (germline): SGHTS, YDEGEE. This CDR3 contains 14 residues. V was trimmed by 7 bases and J by 0 bases, leaving 13 bases between them. The CDR3: CASGPWLLNTEAFF. In nucleotides, the CDR3 is TGTGCCAGCGGGCCCTGGTTATTGAACACTGAAGCTTTCTTT.

In its sample, this clonotype was seen a few times. The chain uses TRBV7-3 and TRBJ1-2; the D is unclear. The germline V gene encodes CDR1 SGHTA and CDR2 FQGTGA. Trimming cost V 5 bases and J 2 bases, with 9 bases left between them. The CDR3 length is 13 residues. The DNA of the CDR3 is TGTGCCAGCAGCGGACGGCCCAACTATGGCTACACCTTC. It translates to CASSGRPNYGYTF.

This clonotype was seen only a few times. This rearrangement joins TRBV4-3 to TRBJ2-1; D may correspond to TRBD1 or TRBD2 (5 bases each). Deletions cut 4 bases from V and 3 bases from J, with 19 bases between. Germline V gene lookup returns CDR1 LGHNA and CDR2 YSLEER. The CDR3 length is 17 residues. This chain's CDR3 is CASSLAPWGENYNEQFF. Here the CDR3 DNA reads TGCGCCAGCAGCCTAGCGCCCTGGGGCGAGAACTACAATGAGCAGTTCTTC.

The V and J genes are TRBV4-3 and TRBJ2-7; 7 bases match TRBD2. Germline CDR1 is LGHNA and CDR2 is YSLEER. J was trimmed by 5 bases and V by 1 base; bases with no gene match: 8. The CDR3 loop spans 15 amino acids. CDR3 sequence: CASSQGSGAHHEQYF. CDR3 DNA: TGCGCCAGCAGCCAAGGGAGCGGGGCCCACCACGAGCAGTACTTC.

This clonotype has only a few counts. This chain uses TRBV20-1 with TRBJ1-2, with 10 bases fitting TRBD1. The trim removed 0 bases at V and 6 bases at J, leaving 1 base unmatched. The germline V gene encodes CDR1 DFQATT and CDR2 SNEGSKA (reference sequence). The CDR3 is made up of 13 amino acids. CDR3 sequence reads: CSARDGQGDGYTF. CDR3 coding DNA: TGCAGTGCTAGAGACGGACAGGGGGATGGCTACACCTTC.

The chain carries TRBV4-3 and TRBJ2-1, with TRBD1 matching 7 bases. The V gene's germline CDR1 is LGHNA and CDR2 YSLEER. The V gene end was trimmed by 0 bases and the J gene end by 3 bases; junction bases not matched to a gene: 5. CDR3 size: 16 residues. CDR3 residues: CASSQDPGGHYNEQFF. Written as DNA, the CDR3 is TGCGCCAGCAGCCAAGATCCAGGGGGACACTACAATGAGCAGTTCTTC.

Turning to this clonotype: The missing conserved phenylalanine or tryptophan at the end of this CDR3 makes a read error likely. The V call is TRBV5-1, the J call TRBJ2-5; D not resolved. This CDR3 region has 16 residues. V lost 4 bases and J 2 bases, leaving 18 bases between the germline ends. Germline V gene sequence: CDR1 SGHRS, CDR2 YFSETQ. The CDR3 DNA follows: TGCGCCAGCAGCCCTAGGGTTGGCCAACAGCAAGAGACCCAGTACTTA. The encoded protein is CASSPRVGQQQETQYL.

The chain combines TRBV6-5 with TRBJ1-4; D is undetermined. The CDR3 spans 15 residues. Trimming shortened V by 6 bases and J by 7 bases, and 18 bases separated the two germline ends. Germline V gene sequence: CDR1 MNHEY, CDR2 SVGAGI. The CDR3 region has the DNA TGTGCCAGCAGAGCCTCCGACGTAGAGCCTGAAAAACTGTTTTTT. Protein product: CASRASDVEPEKLFF.

This clonotype has only one observation. The chain joins TRBV29-1 to TRBJ2-4; D unresolved. This CDR3 comprises 11 residues. Trimming removed 8 bases at V and 0 bases at J, with 5 bases between. Germline V gene sequence: CDR1 SQVTM, CDR2 ANQGSEA. CDR3 nucleotide sequence: TGCAGCTCGCGAGCCAAAAACATTCAGTACTTC. Protein product: CSSRAKNIQYF.

The chain combines TRBV7-6 with TRBJ2-6; a possible D gene is TRBD1 (6 bases). Looked up from germline, CDR1 is SGHVS and CDR2 is FNYEAQ. This CDR3 comprises 18 residues. The V end lost 1 base, the J end lost 0 bases, and 13 bases lay between the germline ends. Here the CDR3 reads CASSLGQGPYSGANVLTF. The CDR3 DNA is TGTGCCAGCAGCTTAGGCCAGGGGCCCTACTCTGGGGCCAACGTCCTGACTTTC.

The chain has TRBV27 and TRBJ1-2; 10 positions match TRBD1. Trimming cost V 4 bases and J 4 bases; bases outside gene matches: 12. Germline V gene data show CDR1 as MNHEY and CDR2 as SMNVEV (reference sequence). The CDR3 has 17 residues. The DNA for the CDR3 is TGTGCCAGCAGTTCGACGGGACAGGGGCGTGGTGGCTATGGCTACACCTTC. This gives the protein CASSSTGQGRGGYGYTF.

A few counts support this clonotype. The gene calls are TRBV5-1 and TRBJ2-4, with TRBD1 identical over 8 bases. V shed 4 bases, J shed 0 bases, and the junction held 6 bases outside the gene matches. The CDR3 runs to 16 residues. Germline CDR1 is SGHRS and CDR2 is YFSETQ. CDR3 amino acids: CASSQGTGIAKNIQYF. CDR3 DNA: TGCGCCAGCAGCCAAGGGACAGGCATAGCCAAAAACATTCAGTACTTC.

This chain uses TRBV5-1 with TRBJ1-5; D might be TRBD1 (5 bases). The CDR3 is 14 amino acids. V lost 3 bases, J lost 3 bases, and 10 bases lay in between. Germline CDR1 reads SGHRS; CDR2 reads YFSETQ. DNA for the CDR3: TGCGCCAGCAGCTGGGGACTTGACAATCAGCCCCAGCATTTT. It specifies CASSWGLDNQPQHF. The full variable domain, completed using reference TRBV5-1 and TRBJ1-5, is KAGVTQTPRYLIKTRGQQVTLSCSPISGHRSVSWYQQTPGQGLQFLFEYFSETQRNKGNFPGRFSGRQFSNSRSEMNVSTLELGDSALYLCASSWGLDNQPQHFGDGTRLSIL.

On this clonotype itself: An end of the junction does not agree with germline; a read error may underlie this. CDR3 nucleotides: TGTGCCAGCAGTTTGGGGCAGGATTACAATGAGCAGTTCTTC. It specifies CASSLGQDYNEQFF. The genes are TRBV5-1 and TRBJ2-1; TRBD1 might be the D (5 bases). The length of the CDR3 is 14 residues. The germline CDR1 and CDR2 sequences are SGHRS and YFSETQ.

V gene TRBV2 combines with J gene TRBJ1-4; 8 bases are a match to TRBD1. Germline V gene data show CDR1 as SNHLY and CDR2 as FYNNEI. CDR3 length: 16 residues. J was trimmed by 8 bases and V by 1 base; bases with no gene match: 9. The CDR3 here is CASSEDFTGGREKLFF. The DNA of the CDR3 is TGTGCCAGCAGTGAAGATTTCACAGGGGGAAGGGAAAAACTGTTTTTT. The entire variable domain, with the rest obtained from reference TRBV2 and TRBJ1-4, is as follows: EPEVTQTPSHQVTQMGQEVILRCVPISNHLYFYWYRQILGQKVEFLVSFYNNEISEKSEIFDDQFSVERPDGSNFTLKIRSTKLEDSAMYFCASSEDFTGGREKLFFGSGTQLSVL.

This clonotype was recorded a few times. V and J are TRBV9 and TRBJ2-7; a weak D match, TRBD1 (5 bases). The J call may not be correct, given that the DNA end is closer to TRBJ2-5. CDR3 length equals 14 residues. The germline V gene encodes CDR1 SGDLS and CDR2 YYNGEE. CDR3 nucleotide sequence: TGTGCCAGCAGCCCCCCCCAGGGTTGGGAGACCCAGTACTTC. It encodes CASSPPQGWETQYF.

This clonotype was counted a few times. The chain links TRBV20-1 to TRBJ1-6; 8 nucleotides line up with TRBD1. Germline V gene lookup returns CDR1 DFQATT and CDR2 SNEGSKA (reference sequence). The CDR3 runs 15 residues. V gave up 3 bases and J gave up 7 bases; unmatched junction bases: 8. This CDR3 reads CSARWGTGMNSPLHF. The CDR3 bases are TGCAGTGCTAGGTGGGGGACAGGAATGAATTCACCCCTCCACTTT.

The V gene is TRBV30, the J gene TRBJ2-5; 12 nucleotides align to TRBD2. Germline V lookup: CDR1 GTSNPN, CDR2 SVGIG (reference sequence). This CDR3 is 17 amino acids long. The V gene end was trimmed by 2 bases and the J gene end by 8 bases; junction bases not matched to a gene: 15. CDR3 in amino acids: CAWSQASGGAEGVTQYF. The DNA for the CDR3 is TGTGCCTGGAGTCAGGCTAGCGGGGGGGCCGAGGGAGTTACCCAGTACTTC. Complete variable domain (other parts from reference TRBV30 and TRBJ2-5): SQTIHQWPATLVQPVGSPLSLECTVEGTSNPNLYWYRQAAGRGLQLLFYSVGIGQISSEVPQNLSASRPQDRQFILSSKKLLLSDSGFYLCAWSQASGGAEGVTQYFGPGTRLLVL.

The chain is built from TRBV7-2 and TRBJ2-4, with a possible D match to TRBD1 (6 bases). The J call may not be correct, given that the DNA end is closer to TRBJ2-7. The germline CDR1 and CDR2 sequences are SGHTA and FQGNSA. The CDR3 runs to 14 residues. Written as DNA, the CDR3 is TGTGCCAGCAGCCCCGGACAGATTGCCTACGAGCAGTACTTC. Its protein product is CASSPGQIAYEQYF.

This clonotype was seen a handful of times. This chain links TRBV4-3 with TRBJ2-3; perhaps TRBD1 as D (6 bases). With 3 bases removed from V and 6 bases from J, the gap between germline ends came to 10 bases. Germline V lookup: CDR1 LGHNA, CDR2 YSLEER. CDR3 length equals 13 residues. In DNA form, the CDR3 reads TGCGCCAGCAGCCAGACAGGTTTCGATACGCAGTATTTT. As protein: CASSQTGFDTQYF.

V gene TRBV6-2 or TRBV6-3 combines with J gene TRBJ2-1; D is undetermined. V was cut by 2 bases and J by 9 bases, with 14 bases left in between. In germline, CDR1 is MNHEY, CDR2 SVGEGT. The CDR3 spans 14 residues. The CDR3 sequence: CASSYGQTHSEQFF. The CDR3 nucleotides read TGTGCCAGCAGTTACGGTCAGACTCATAGTGAGCAGTTCTTC.

The V call is TRBV11-2, the J call TRBJ2-1; 9 bases map to TRBD2. V gave up 4 bases and J gave up 6 bases; unmatched junction bases: 4. CDR1 is SGHAT, CDR2 FQNNGV, per germline. The CDR3 covers 14 residues. For the CDR3, the DNA is TGTGCCAGCAGCTCCCTAGCGGGGACCAATGAGCAGTTCTTC. As protein: CASSSLAGTNEQFF. Full variable domain (remainder filled in from reference TRBV11-2 and TRBJ2-1): EAGVAQSPRYKIIEKRQSVAFWCNPISGHATLYWYQQILGQGPKLLIQFQNNGVVDDSQLPKDRFSAERLKGVDSTLKIQPAKLEDSAVYLCASSSLAGTNEQFFGPGTRLTVL.

This chain connects TRBV5-1 to TRBJ1-2; TRBD1 might be the D (5 bases). The ends were cut back, 3 bases at V and 8 bases at J, with 14 bases in the middle. CDR1 and CDR2 (germline): SGHRS, YFSETQ. This CDR3 comprises 13 residues. CDR3 protein: CASSSRDGEGYTF. CDR3 DNA sequence: TGCGCCAGCAGCTCCCGGGACGGTGAGGGCTACACCTTC.